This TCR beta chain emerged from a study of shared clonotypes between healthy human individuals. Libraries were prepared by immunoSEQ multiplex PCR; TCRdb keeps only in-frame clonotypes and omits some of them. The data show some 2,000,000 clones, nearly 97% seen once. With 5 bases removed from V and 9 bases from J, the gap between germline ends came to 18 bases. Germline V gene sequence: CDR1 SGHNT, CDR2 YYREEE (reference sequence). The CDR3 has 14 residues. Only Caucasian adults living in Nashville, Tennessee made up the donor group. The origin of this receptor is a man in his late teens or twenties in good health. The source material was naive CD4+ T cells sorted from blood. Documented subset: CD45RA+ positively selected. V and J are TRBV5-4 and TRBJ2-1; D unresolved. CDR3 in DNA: TGTGCCAGCAGTGTCAGGCAAAGGACCGGTGAGCAGTTCTTC. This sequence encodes CASSVRQRTGEQFF.